These T cell receptor beta chains were read from a single sample in a study of blood T cell repertoires in COVID-19. Measured with immunoSEQ multiplex PCR; TCRdb has only the in-frame clones, and not every one. Of tens of thousands of clones listed, about three quarters are singletons. The specimen sequenced was peripheral blood. Receptors were obtained from a man in his 70s with active or convalescent COVID-19. Both conserved end residues are part of each CDR3. D genes are given only for firm matches. Expanded clones get a size class; other rows say once, few or many, or leave the size out.

j_call clone_size v_call d_call cdr3_nt cdr3_aa
TRBJ1-2 . TRBV9 . TGTGCCAGCAGCGTACATGAGGAGGCCTATGGCTACACCTTC CASSVHEEAYGYTF
TRBJ1-4 . TRBV30 . TGTGCCTGGAGTACGACAGCTGAAAAACTGTTTTTT CAWSTTAEKLFF
TRBJ2-5 . TRBV3-1/TRBV3-2 . TGTGCCAGCACCCAAAGCCCCCAGAGGCATGAGACCCAGTACTTC CASTQSPQRHETQYF
TRBJ1-1 . TRBV5-1 . TGCGCCAGCAGCTTGTCAGGGATGAACACTGAAGCTTTCTTT CASSLSGMNTEAFF
TRBJ2-3 . TRBV9 . TGTGCCAGCAGCGCCGAGCTTGGGTCTCAGGGGTGGGATACGCAGTATTTT CASSAELGSQGWDTQYF
TRBJ2-4 . TRBV11-3 . TGTGCCAGCAGCTTAAAGCGTAGCCAGTTGTTCAAAAACATTCAGTACTTC CASSLKRSQLFKNIQYF
TRBJ2-7 . TRBV27 TRBD1 TGTGCCAGCAGTTTATCGGGGACAGCCTCCTCCTACGAGCAGTACTTC CASSLSGTASSYEQYF
TRBJ1-1 few TRBV7-9 . TGTGCCAGCAGCTTTTCAGGGAACACTGAAGCTTTCTTT CASSFSGNTEAFF
TRBJ2-7 . TRBV5-1 . TGCGCCAGCAGCGCATGGGAAGAACCTCAGGGGCAGTACTTC CASSAWEEPQGQYF
TRBJ2-3 . TRBV6-1 TRBD2 TGTGCCAGCAGTGCCTCAGGGCGGGGGGGCGTCACAGATACGCAGTATTTT CASSASGRGGVTDTQYF
TRBJ2-1 . TRBV6-4 . TGTGCCAGCAGTGACGGGTATAGAGGTGAGCAGTTCTTC CASSDGYRGEQFF
TRBJ2-4 . TRBV15 . TGTGCCACCAGCAGAGATTCAGGTCTAGCCAAAAACATTCAGTACTTC CATSRDSGLAKNIQYF
TRBJ1-2 . TRBV6-5 TRBD1 TGTGCCAGCAGTTACCCGGGACAGGCGAGGGATGGCTACACCTTC CASSYPGQARDGYTF
TRBJ2-7 many TRBV5-6 . TGTGCCAGCAGCGGGGAACAGGCCCTCTACGAGCAGTACTTC CASSGEQALYEQYF
TRBJ2-1 . TRBV5-1 TRBD2 TGCGCCAGCAGCTTCGAACTAGCGGGGGCGGAGAATGAGCAGTTCTTC CASSFELAGAENEQFF
TRBJ2-5 . TRBV7-9 TRBD1 TGTGCCAGCAGCCCGGGGACAGCTCAAGAGACCCAGTACTTC CASSPGTAQETQYF
TRBJ2-5 . TRBV7-3 . TGTGCCAGCAGCTTAACGGGCAGGGTAGAAGAGACCCAGTACTTC CASSLTGRVEETQYF
TRBJ1-1 once TRBV27 . TGTGCCAGCAGTTATAGGGCCGGGAGCCCCTGGACTGAAGCTTTCTTT CASSYRAGSPWTEAFF
TRBJ2-3 . TRBV9 . TGTGCCAGCAGCGTAGACGGAGCAATTACAGATACGCAGTATTTT CASSVDGAITDTQYF
TRBJ2-2 . TRBV7-9 . TGTGCCAGCAGCTTTTCCACAGCCAACACCGGGGAGCTGTTTTTT CASSFSTANTGELFF
TRBJ1-4 . TRBV30 TRBD1 TGTGCCTGGAGTCTCCAGTCCGGGACAGGGGGATCCAGCAAAAAACTGTTTTTT CAWSLQSGTGGSSKKLFF
TRBJ2-1 once TRBV19 TRBD2 TGTGCCAGTAGTCTAGGCGGGGGGGCCCCCTACAATGAGCAGTTCTTC CASSLGGGAPYNEQFF
TRBJ1-1 . TRBV6-6 . TGTGCCGGAACAGTTGGAGGCTCAAGGGCTGAAGCTTTCTTT CAGTVGGSRAEAFF
TRBJ1-4 . TRBV28 . TGTGCCAGCAGTTTGGGTGAGACAAGGTTTAATGAAAAACTGTTTTTT CASSLGETRFNEKLFF
TRBJ1-2 . TRBV7-2 . TGTGCCAGCAGCTTACATACAGGAAATAACTATGGCTACACCTTC CASSLHTGNNYGYTF
TRBJ2-1 once TRBV7-2 TRBD2 TGTGCCAGCAGCTTGTTGCGCTTTGGACTAGACGAGGGGAATGAGCAGTTCTTC CASSLLRFGLDEGNEQFF
TRBJ2-5 . TRBV19 . TGTGCCAGTAGTATCGACAGCCAAGAGACCCAGTACTTC CASSIDSQETQYF
TRBJ1-2 . TRBV4-2 TRBD1 TGTGCCAGCAGCCAAGATCTGGGGGACAGGGCCCTGGACACCTTC CASSQDLGDRALDTF
TRBJ2-1 once TRBV5-1 . TGCGCCAGCAGCGTGGACAGAATCAATGAGCAGTTCTTC CASSVDRINEQFF
TRBJ1-5 once TRBV27 . TGTGCCAGCAGTTCCGGACAGTTCAATCAGCCCCAGCATTTT CASSSGQFNQPQHF
TRBJ2-2 once TRBV7-3 TRBD2 TGTGCCAGCAGCTTAAACCGAGCGGGGGGAACCGGGGAGCTGTTTTTT CASSLNRAGGTGELFF
TRBJ2-1 . TRBV19 . TGTGCCAGTAGCTCTGCCTGGGCCTCACAGTACAATGAGCAGTTCTTC CASSSAWASQYNEQFF
TRBJ1-6 . TRBV27 TRBD1 TGTGCCAGCAAAACAGGGGGGTTTAATTCACCCCTCCACTTT CASKTGGFNSPLHF
TRBJ1-1 once TRBV4-3 . TGCGCCAGTAACCGGGGGGGGCCGAACACTGAAGCTTTCTTT CASNRGGPNTEAFF
TRBJ1-1 . TRBV15 . TGTGCCACCAGCGTAGATCCGAACACTGAAGCTTTCTTT CATSVDPNTEAFF